The text below deals with one T cell receptor beta chain. Measured with immunoSEQ multiplex PCR; TCRdb has only the in-frame clones, and not every one. The table records approximately 530,000 clones, approximately 91% of them present only once. The sample comes from a study of blood T cell repertoires in COVID-19. Sequenced material: peripheral blood. This clonotype originated in a woman aged 45 to 65 with COVID-19, enrolled during active disease.

The CDR3, as DNA: TGTGCCAGCAGCTCGCGGGGCGATGGCTACACCTTC. Encoded protein: CASSSRGDGYTF. The genes are TRBV5-5 and TRBJ1-2, with TRBD1 as a possible D gene (5 bases). The germline CDR1 and CDR2 sequences are SGHKS and YYEKEE (reference sequence). The CDR3 is 12 residues long. The germline V and J ends were trimmed by 3 bases and 6 bases, with 9 bases remaining between them. The full variable domain, in which reference TRBV5-5 and TRBJ1-2 provide the parts outside the CDR3, is DAGVTQSPTHLIKTRGQQVTLRCSPISGHKSVSWYQQVLGQGPQFIFQYYEKEERGRGNFPDRFSARQFPNYSSELNVNALLLGDSALYLCASSSRGDGYTFGSGTRLTVV.